This TCR beta chain was documented in a study of blood T cell repertoires in COVID-19 (TCRdb year 2020). At the level of the whole study: The collaborator samples originated in the United States, Italy and Spain and spanned the acute and convalescent phases of COVID-19. The material from the prospective study consisted of cDNA or gDNA derived from T cells, B-cell-depleted T cells, or PBMCs. Deeply sampled blood TCRbeta repertoires from subjects exposed to, actively infected with, or recovered from COVID-19 were included in the dataset. The repertoires were released in a freely available public database intended as a resource for research on the immune response to SARS-CoV-2. The samples were drawn from the first 160 participants of the ongoing ImmuneRACE study and from 1,254 subjects provided by 6 global collaborators. Sample metadata almost always included a de-identified subject ID, COVID-19 status, age in years and sex. Where HLA class I and class II types were available, the types were taken from metadata supplied by the sample provider, not from assay-based typing.

Collaborating institutions collected whole blood in K2EDTA tubes following their own protocols. For TCRbeta analysis, collaborator samples were shipped as frozen whole blood, as isolated PBMCs, or as DNA extracted from either sample type. The CDR3 measures 16 amino acids from cysteine to phenylalanine. Only the CDR3 part of the read is kept: 48 bases, read in frame from the first base. V was cut back by 0 bases and J by 1 base, leaving a gap of 13 bases between them. Sequences SGHRS (CDR1) and YFSETQ (CDR2) are obtained from the germline V gene. What the research found in general, with its limitations: The quantity of clinical and demographic metadata differed by source and by participant and was supplied without curation.

The immunoSEQ Assay, a bias-controlled multiplex PCR, was used to amplify TCRbeta CDR3 regions from genomic DNA. The paper's processing steps were these. Nucleated cell counts per sample were estimated from amplification of reference gene primers within the assay. To quantify the absolute abundance of each unique TCRbeta CDR3 rearrangement, sequence reads were collapsed and filtered. Productive Simpson clonality was computed per sample as the square root of Simpson's diversity index over productive rearrangements. In TCRdb, the immuneACCESS table is reduced to in-frame sequences with V and J assigned. These tables do not hold every clone; where another copy was compared, an unresolved V gene accounts for under half, and the others remain unexplained. The V and J calls and clone size are taken from that table; D and trimming were inferred from the DNA. The sample table lists some 150,000 clones, 87% of them with a count of one. Over 3.5% of the sample goes to the ten largest clones.

Points on this clone: What antigen it recognizes has not been identified. The record has no base qualities; no much larger clone is one base away.

The rearrangement combines TRBV5-1 with TRBJ1-1; perhaps TRBD1 is the D gene, with 5 bases matching. This clonotype originated in a woman aged 55-70 years with active or convalescent COVID-19. Sequenced: peripheral blood. The nucleotides read TGCGCCAGCAGCTTGGTCGGGGGGTCCACGAACACTGAAGCTTTCTTT. The encoded protein is CASSLVGGSTNTEAFF.